Following are 2 T cell receptor beta chains from one sample sequenced in a study of resident and recirculating memory T cells in vitiligo. Sequenced by immunoSEQ multiplex PCR; TCRdb stores in-frame clones only, minus some. Of tens of thousands of clones listed, 91% are singletons. The specimen sequenced was blood. Receptor source: a male donor with vitiligo.

The V gene is TRBV7-9, the J gene TRBJ1-2; D may be TRBD1 (5 bases). The CDR3 sequence is 15 residues long. Trimming removed 5 bases at V and 8 bases at J, with 21 bases between. Germline V gene data show CDR1 as SEHNR and CDR2 as FQNEAQ (reference sequence). CDR3 nucleotide sequence: TGTGCCAGCAGCGCAGCAGGGTCTCCTTCAGAGGGCTACACCTTC. Its translation is CASSAAGSPSEGYTF.

This rearrangement joins TRBV7-8 to TRBJ1-3; tentatively, D is TRBD1 (6 bases). Trimming pared 5 bases from V and 0 bases from J, leaving 14 bases between. Germline assignment: CDR1 SGHVS and CDR2 FQNEAQ. The CDR3 runs to 16 residues. The CDR3 here is CASSPSGHRSGNTIYF. The CDR3 DNA follows: TGTGCCAGCAGCCCTTCGGGACACCGCTCTGGAAACACCATATATTTT.